Reported below is one T cell receptor (beta chain). Its antigen remains unidentified. This entry is derived from a study of shared clonotypes between healthy human individuals. Overall study results and limits: Among donors, sharing of clonotypes was expected to be affected by sequencing depth.

Into CD45RA+ naive and CD45RA-negative memory subsets, the CD4+ cells were split. Some 30,000 T cell genomes, or roughly 180 ng DNA, went into the sorted-subset replicate PCRs. Repertoires were generated with immunoSEQ multiplex PCR, while TCRdb's copy carries only in-frame clones and drops some. The data show 2 million to 2.5 million clones, with 80% to 95% seen just once and approximately 0.35% held by the top ten. The V gene lost 4 bases and the J gene lost 5 bases, with 18 bases spanning the gap. This CDR3 contains 15 residues. The V gene's germline CDR1 is SGHRS and CDR2 YFSETQ. The origin of this receptor is a man between 18 and 29 years old in good health. Some clones in this sample may be carry-over from other donors' samples. The specimen was naive CD4+ T cells from PBMCs. This sample's subset: CD45RA+ positively selected. The chain is built from TRBV5-1 and TRBJ1-2; D remains ambiguous. Here the CDR3 reads CASSPSRGLAYGYTF. CDR3 bases: TGCGCCAGCAGCCCCTCACGCGGTTTGGCTTATGGCTACACCTTC.